The 22 T cell receptor beta chains below all came from one sample that was sequenced in a study of Ad26.COV2.S vaccination and SARS-CoV-2 variants. Profiled with immunoSEQ multiplex PCR; TCRdb holds only in-frame clones, not every one. The table lists 97,000 or so clones, around three quarters of them singletons. The sequencing here drew on peripheral blood, taken after recovery from COVID-19. Receptors were obtained from a human donor who had recovered from COVID-19.

The rearrangement uses TRBV9 and TRBJ1-6; D remains ambiguous. V lost 5 bases, J lost 8 bases, and 8 bases lay in between. This CDR3 region has 12 residues. The germline CDR1 and CDR2 sequences are SGDLS and YYNGEE. The DNA for the CDR3 is TGTGCCAGCAGTGGTCTGGATTCACCCCTCCACTTT. Translated: CASSGLDSPLHF.

In its sample, this clone was seen a few times. V usage is TRBV4-2 and J usage is TRBJ2-1, with 11 nucleotides matching TRBD2. The germline CDR1 and CDR2 sequences are LGHNA and YNFKEQ. The CDR3 runs 16 residues. The trim removed 4 bases at V and 9 bases at J, leaving 11 bases unmatched. The CDR3 loop is CASSRSLAGGGSEQFF. The CDR3 bases are TGTGCCAGCAGCCGATCCCTAGCGGGGGGTGGGAGTGAGCAGTTCTTC.

V is TRBV4-1 and J is TRBJ2-3; D not resolved. The CDR3 covers 16 residues. Germline CDR1 reads MGHRA; CDR2 reads YSYEKL. V was trimmed by 4 bases and J by 1 base, leaving 15 bases between them. This chain's CDR3 is CASSPGGRSGTDTQYF. The CDR3 DNA follows: TGCGCCAGCAGCCCGGGTGGTCGCTCTGGCACAGATACGCAGTATTTT.

This clone was counted between two and nine times. The sample has other DNA sequences that encode this CDR3 too. The chain recombines TRBV5-1 with TRBJ2-1, with a possible D match to TRBD2 (6 bases). There are 14 residues in the CDR3. CDR1 is SGHRS and CDR2 is YFSETQ in the germline V gene. V was trimmed by 4 bases and J by 4 bases, leaving 12 bases between them. The CDR3 region is CASSSGGAYNEQFF. The CDR3 bases are TGCGCCAGCAGCAGTGGCGGGGCTTACAATGAGCAGTTCTTC. Full variable domain (outside the CDR3, taken from reference TRBV5-1 and TRBJ2-1): KAGVTQTPRYLIKTRGQQVTLSCSPISGHRSVSWYQQTPGQGLQFLFEYFSETQRNKGNFPGRFSGRQFSNSRSEMNVSTLELGDSALYLCASSSGGAYNEQFFGPGTRLTVL.

The chain is built from TRBV7-9 and TRBJ1-2, with D maybe TRBD1 (6 bases). Per germline, CDR1 SEHNR and CDR2 FQNEAQ (reference sequence). V lost 2 bases and J lost 5, with 15 bases in between. The CDR3 sequence is 15 residues long. The CDR3 sequence is CASSLSAGGSYGYTF. As DNA, the CDR3 is TGTGCCAGCAGCTTATCGGCGGGGGGCTCTTATGGCTACACCTTC.

V usage is TRBV28 and J usage is TRBJ1-3; the D is unclear. V lost 7 bases, J lost 0 bases, and 19 bases lay in between. Germline V gene lookup returns CDR1 MDHEN and CDR2 SYDVKM. The CDR3 covers 17 residues. As DNA, the CDR3 is TGTGCCAGCAACTCCCCACCCGCGGCGGTCTCTGGAAACACCATATATTTT. Protein: CASNSPPAAVSGNTIYF.

Here the CDR3 DNA reads TGTGCCAGCAAGAGACAGGGTACGTCCGAGCAGTACTTC. Amino acids: CASKRQGTSEQYF. The V call is TRBV6-5, the J call TRBJ2-7; 7 bases line up with TRBD1. Germline V lookup: CDR1 MNHEY, CDR2 SVGAGI. The CDR3 contains 13 residues. The junction had 9 bases not matched to a gene; V was cut back by 7 bases and J by 6 bases.

The J gene is TRBJ2-7, the V gene TRBV30; a weak D match, TRBD2 (6 bases). The CDR3 extends over 13 amino acids. The V gene lost 1 base and the J gene lost 2 bases, with 9 bases spanning the gap. CDR1 and CDR2 (germline): GTSNPN, SVGIG (reference sequence). CDR3 region: CAWSAGLPYEQYF. The CDR3, as DNA: TGTGCCTGGAGTGCCGGACTACCCTACGAGCAGTACTTC. The whole variable domain, filled in from reference TRBV30 and TRBJ2-7, reads SQTIHQWPATLVQPVGSPLSLECTVEGTSNPNLYWYRQAAGRGLQLLFYSVGIGQISSEVPQNLSASRPQDRQFILSSKKLLLSDSGFYLCAWSAGLPYEQYFGPGTRLTVT.

A single count supports this clone. Germline is not matched at one junction end, which may reflect a read error. The chain has TRBV6-5 and TRBJ1-2; 9 nucleotides match TRBD1. The length of the CDR3 is 12 residues. Germline V lookup: CDR1 MNHEY, CDR2 SVGAGI. The chain's CDR3 is CASSPPSGTGIF. In DNA form, the CDR3 reads TGTGCCAGCAGTCCCCCGAGTGGGACAGGGATCTTC.

The V gene is TRBV7-6, the J gene TRBJ1-6; a possible D gene is TRBD1 (6 bases). The germline V gene encodes CDR1 SGHVS and CDR2 FNYEAQ. Between the trimmed V and J ends, which lost 5 bases and 5 bases, there was a span of 13 bases. The CDR3 is made up of 15 amino acids. For the CDR3, the DNA is TGTGCCAGCAGCCCTACAGGGAGTCATAATTCACCCCTCCACTTT. The encoded protein is CASSPTGSHNSPLHF.

This chain joins TRBV5-4 and TRBJ1-1, with D possibly being TRBD1 (5 bases). This CDR3 has 15 residues. The V gene's germline CDR1 is SGHNT and CDR2 YYREEE (reference sequence). Trimming shortened V by 4 bases and J by 5 bases, and 18 bases separated the two germline ends. The chain's CDR3 is CASSLGRGEGTEAFF. CDR3 nucleotide sequence: TGTGCCAGCAGCCTCGGTCGCGGGGAGGGGACTGAAGCTTTCTTT.

The V gene is TRBV5-1, the J gene TRBJ1-6; D is unclear. CDR3 length: 15 residues. The germline V and J ends were trimmed by 1 base and 6 bases, with 11 bases remaining between them. Germline V gives CDR1 SGHRS, CDR2 YFSETQ. CDR3 residues: CASSLTGLGNSPLHF. CDR3 sequence (DNA): TGCGCCAGCAGCTTGACCGGGCTAGGTAATTCACCCCTCCACTTT.

The J gene is TRBJ2-3, the V gene TRBV29-1; possible D gene TRBD1, 5 bases. Trimming took off 3 bases at V and 0 bases at J, with 19 bases between the two ends. Germline lookup yields CDR1 SQVTM and CDR2 ANQGSEA. The CDR3 runs 17 residues. CDR3 region: CSVDGVVGASSTDTQYF. The CDR3 nucleotides are TGCAGCGTTGACGGCGTGGTAGGGGCCTCTAGCACAGATACGCAGTATTTT.

The rearrangement joins TRBV4-1 to TRBJ2-7; 7 bases match TRBD1. With V trimmed by 4 bases and J by 3 bases, 9 bases remained unmatched. Germline-derived CDR1 and CDR2 are MGHRA and YSYEKL. This CDR3 region has 15 residues. CDR3 residues: CASSLSGSGGYEQYF. CDR3 DNA: TGCGCCAGCAGCCTTTCTGGTTCAGGGGGCTACGAGCAGTACTTC.

The rearrangement links TRBV2 to TRBJ2-3, with 9 bases lining up with TRBD1. Per the germline V gene, CDR1 is SNHLY and CDR2 is FYNNEI. This CDR3 spans 11 amino acids. Trimming cost V 7 bases and J 13 bases; bases outside gene matches: 6. DNA for the CDR3: TGTGCCAGCACTTGGGGACAGGGAAAGTATTTT. Protein product: CASTWGQGKYF.

This chain connects TRBV30 to TRBJ1-1, with a tentative D call TRBD1 (5 bases). V gave up 6 bases and J gave up 5 bases, with 16 bases separating them. The germline CDR1 and CDR2 sequences are GTSNPN and SVGIG (reference sequence). This CDR3 spans 13 amino acids. CDR3 region: CACSGTLATEAFF. The CDR3 bases are TGTGCCTGTTCTGGGACCCTGGCGACTGAAGCTTTCTTT.

The chain has TRBV18 and TRBJ1-5; D is possibly TRBD1 (5 bases). Germline V gives CDR1 KGHSH, CDR2 LQKENI. The CDR3 contains 14 residues. Trimming pared 6 bases from V and 4 bases from J, leaving 13 bases between. CDR3 sequence: CASSSDGGNQPQHF. The CDR3 nucleotides read TGTGCCAGCTCTTCCGACGGGGGGAATCAGCCCCAGCATTTT.

V and J are TRBV28 and TRBJ2-7; weak D call: TRBD2 (7 bases). The CDR3 consists of 14 residues. The V end was cut by 3 bases, the J end by 4 bases, with 13 bases between. Germline V CDR1 and CDR2: MDHEN, SYDVKM. The CDR3 nucleotides read TGTGCCAGCAGTTTGGGGGGGGCTAAATACGAGCAGTACTTC. Amino acid sequence: CASSLGGAKYEQYF.

This clone was recorded only once. The genes are TRBV19 and TRBJ1-5; D unclear. V shed 8 bases and J shed 5 bases, with 10 bases lying between them. The CDR3 runs 12 residues. Germline-derived CDR1 and CDR2 are LNHDA and SQIVND (reference sequence). CDR3 sequence: CASQRVDQPQHF. The CDR3 DNA reads TGTGCCAGTCAAAGGGTGGATCAGCCCCAGCATTTT.

V gene TRBV4-2 combines with J gene TRBJ2-7; D not certain. V shed 4 bases and J shed 5 bases, with 21 bases lying between them. The germline gives CDR1 LGHNA, CDR2 YNFKEQ. The CDR3 runs 16 residues. CDR3 amino acids: CASSRIVGPLSDEQYF. As DNA, the CDR3 is TGTGCCAGCAGCCGGATTGTAGGGCCCCTTTCTGACGAGCAGTACTTC.

The chain uses TRBV5-1 and TRBJ2-1; D possibly uses TRBD1 or TRBD2 (5 bases each). Germline V gives CDR1 SGHRS, CDR2 YFSETQ. CDR3 size: 17 residues. V was shortened by 0 bases and J by 7 bases, with 20 bases between the two germline ends. The CDR3 protein is CASSLAKRGPTINEQFF. The CDR3 DNA is TGCGCCAGCAGCTTGGCCAAGAGGGGCCCCACTATTAATGAGCAGTTCTTC.

This clone has only one observation. The V and J genes are TRBV2 and TRBJ1-3, with 7 bases that match TRBD1. The CDR3 is 15 residues long. The V segment lost 5 bases and the J segment 2 bases; nucleotides outside the gene matches: 6. Per germline, CDR1 SNHLY and CDR2 FYNNEI. DNA for the CDR3: TGTGCCAGCAGTCCATCCGACAGGGCTGGAAACACCATATATTTT. Its translation is CASSPSDRAGNTIYF. The entire variable domain, with the rest obtained from reference TRBV2 and TRBJ1-3, is as follows: EPEVTQTPSHQVTQMGQEVILRCVPISNHLYFYWYRQILGQKVEFLVSFYNNEISEKSEIFDDQFSVERPDGSNFTLKIRSTKLEDSAMYFCASSPSDRAGNTIYFGEGSWLTVV.